Following are 4 T cell receptor beta chains from one sample sequenced in a study of CD8 T cells in ankylosing spondylitis. Study results and limitations: Ankylosing spondylitis blood appeared to carry a characteristic TCR beta motif of several highly homologous variants.

Each CDR3 protein gets one entry after TCRdb re-called the 5' RACE reads with MiXCR. The sample carries about 440,000 distinct CDR3 sequences, more than 15% recorded once. Their specific antigens are unknown. Sequenced material: blood, either unsorted or a sorted T cell fraction (not recorded which). The receptors stem from a male donor with ankylosing spondylitis.

There are a few counts of this clonotype. V is TRBV29-1 and J is TRBJ2-5, with unresolved D. The germline V and J ends were trimmed by 8 bases and 5 bases, with 15 bases remaining between them. Germline V CDR1 and CDR2: SQVTM, ANQGSEA. The CDR3 is 12 residues long. The CDR3, as DNA: TGCAGCCTTGGCCGGTCTGGGGAGACCCAGTACTTC. Its protein product is CSLGRSGETQYF.

This chain connects TRBV5-1 to TRBJ1-2, with D uncertain. Germline loops: CDR1 SGHRS, CDR2 YFSETQ. Trimming took off 4 bases at V and 2 bases at J, with 15 bases between the two ends. The CDR3 loop spans 15 amino acids. The CDR3 spells CASSSQPGGNYGYTF. The CDR3, as DNA: TGCGCCAGCAGCAGTCAACCCGGCGGCAACTATGGCTACACCTTC.

In this sample, this clonotype turned up a few times. The chain couples TRBV6-5 to TRBJ1-1; weak D call: TRBD1 (6 bases). Trimming pared 0 bases from V and 8 bases from J, leaving 13 bases between. The CDR3 spans 14 residues. Per the germline V gene, CDR1 is MNHEY and CDR2 is SVGAGI. CDR3 nucleotide sequence: TGTGCCAGCAGTTACTCAACGGGGGGCGTCGAAGCTTTCTTT. Its translation is CASSYSTGGVEAFF.

The chain couples TRBV5-1 to TRBJ2-7; D call uncertain. Per the germline V gene, CDR1 is SGHRS and CDR2 is YFSETQ. V lost 4 bases, J lost 1 base, and 15 bases lay in between. This CDR3 spans 15 amino acids. CDR3 DNA sequence: TGCGCCAGCAGCCCGACCCCGGAGAGTTCCTACGAGCAGTACTTC. This sequence encodes CASSPTPESSYEQYF.